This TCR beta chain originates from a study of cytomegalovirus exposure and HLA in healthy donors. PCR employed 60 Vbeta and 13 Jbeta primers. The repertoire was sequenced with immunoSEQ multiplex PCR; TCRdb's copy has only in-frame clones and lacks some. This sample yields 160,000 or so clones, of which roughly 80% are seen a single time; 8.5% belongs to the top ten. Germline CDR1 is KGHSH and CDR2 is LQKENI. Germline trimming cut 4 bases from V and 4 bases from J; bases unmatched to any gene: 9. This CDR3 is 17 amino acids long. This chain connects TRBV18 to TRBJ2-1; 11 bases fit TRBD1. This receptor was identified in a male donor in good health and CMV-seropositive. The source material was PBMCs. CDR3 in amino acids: CASSLRDRGKLYNEQFF. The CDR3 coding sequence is TGTGCCAGCTCACTACGGGACAGGGGGAAGTTATACAATGAGCAGTTCTTC.